These 4 T cell receptor beta chains originate from one sample sequenced in a study of early T cells in non-severe SARS-CoV-2 infection. TCRdb re-derived calls from the 5' RACE reads in MiXCR, one entry per CDR3 protein. The data show about 100,000 distinct CDR3 sequences, around 14% seen once. Sequencing was carried out using whole blood. The receptors were gathered from an adult who was a healthcare worker with PCR-confirmed SARS-CoV-2 infection or an uninfected control (not recorded which).

V gene TRBV28 combines with J gene TRBJ2-3; 11 nucleotides match TRBD2. Germline CDR1 and CDR2: MDHEN and SYDVKM. This CDR3 is 16 amino acids long. Unmatched junction bases numbered 5, after V lost 5 bases and J lost 1 base. The CDR3 loop is CASSPTSGRGTDTQYF. DNA for the CDR3: TGTGCCAGCAGTCCAACTAGCGGGAGAGGCACAGATACGCAGTATTTT. Full variable domain (missing parts from reference TRBV28 and TRBJ2-3): DVKVTQSSRYLVKRTGEKVFLECVQDMDHENMFWYRQDPGLGLRLIYFSYDVKMKEKGDIPEGYSVSREKKERFSLILESASTNQTSMYLCASSPTSGRGTDTQYFGPGTRLTVL.

The J gene is TRBJ1-5, the V gene TRBV2; possible D gene TRBD1, 5 bases. Germline V gene data show CDR1 as SNHLY and CDR2 as FYNNEI. Trimming removed 6 bases from V and 0 bases from J, with 12 bases in between. The length of the CDR3 is 15 residues. The CDR3 DNA reads TGTGCCAGCAGCCCCGGGACCCATAGCAATCAGCCCCAGCATTTT. Translation: CASSPGTHSNQPQHF.

The sample holds a few counts of this clonotype. This rearrangement joins TRBV7-2 to TRBJ1-2, with 8 nucleotides matching TRBD1. CDR1 is SGHTA, CDR2 FQGNSA, per germline. The CDR3 sequence is 15 residues long. The trim removed 6 bases at V and 4 bases at J, leaving 10 bases unmatched. The CDR3 protein is CASRPGQGRPYGYTF. In DNA form, the CDR3 reads TGTGCCAGCAGACCTGGACAGGGTAGGCCCTATGGCTACACCTTC.

This clonotype was observed many times. The V and J genes are TRBV28 and TRBJ2-3; D not certain. Trimming shortened V by 2 bases and J by 5 bases, and 2 bases separated the two germline ends. The CDR3 contains 11 residues. Per germline, CDR1 MDHEN and CDR2 SYDVKM. The CDR3 DNA reads TGTGCCAGCAGTTTAAAAGATACGCAGTATTTT. Protein: CASSLKDTQYF.